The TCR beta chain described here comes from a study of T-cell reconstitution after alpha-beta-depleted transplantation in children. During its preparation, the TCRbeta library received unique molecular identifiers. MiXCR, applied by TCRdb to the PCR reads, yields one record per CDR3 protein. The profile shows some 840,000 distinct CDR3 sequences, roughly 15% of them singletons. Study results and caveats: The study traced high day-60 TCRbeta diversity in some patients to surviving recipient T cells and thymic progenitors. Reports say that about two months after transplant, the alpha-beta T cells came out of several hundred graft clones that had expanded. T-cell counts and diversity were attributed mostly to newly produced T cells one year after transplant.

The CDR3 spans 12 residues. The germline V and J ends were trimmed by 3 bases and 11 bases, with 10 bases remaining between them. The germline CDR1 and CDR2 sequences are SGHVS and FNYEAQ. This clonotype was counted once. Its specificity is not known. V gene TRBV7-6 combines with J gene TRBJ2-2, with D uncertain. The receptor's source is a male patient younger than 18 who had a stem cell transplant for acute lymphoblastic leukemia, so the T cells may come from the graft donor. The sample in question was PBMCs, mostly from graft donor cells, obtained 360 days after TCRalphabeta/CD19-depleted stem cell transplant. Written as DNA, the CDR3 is TGTGCCAGCAGCTTCGGCCCCTCCGAGCTGTTTTTT. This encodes CASSFGPSELFF. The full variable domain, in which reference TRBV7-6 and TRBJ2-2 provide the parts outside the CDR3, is GAGVSQSPRYKVTKRGQDVALRCDPISGHVSLYWYRQALGQGPEFLTYFNYEAQQDKSGLPNDRFSAERPEGSISTLTIQRTEQRDSAMYRCASSFGPSELFFGEGSRLTVL.